This T cell receptor (beta chain) was identified in a study of blood T cell repertoires in COVID-19. Background on the study: COVID-19 samples collected from the United States, Italy and Spain covered acute and convalescent phases. The cDNA or gDNA used as material had been derived from T cells, B-cell-depleted T cells, or PBMCs.

Participants spanned ages roughly 18 to 95 years and resided in fewer than 30 US areas. Symptom resolution, clearance, or two negative PCRs marked donors in Cohort 3 as recovered. CDR1 PRHDT and CDR2 FYEKMQ come from the germline V gene (reference sequence). V was trimmed by 5 bases and J by 6 bases, leaving 8 bases between them. The CDR3 sequence is 13 residues long. The repertoire was sequenced with immunoSEQ multiplex PCR; TCRdb's copy has only in-frame clones and lacks some. The sample lists hundreds of thousands of clones; about nine tenths were seen once. The sample consisted of PBMCs or T cells enriched from blood (not recorded which). This chain links TRBV13 with TRBJ1-6; D is undetermined. This clonotype was sampled from a woman between 50 and 59 years old who had recovered from COVID-19. CDR3 loop: CASSLLLNSPLHF. The DNA for the CDR3 is TGTGCCAGCAGCCTTCTCCTTAATTCACCCCTCCACTTT.